Below, 19 T cell receptor beta chains from the same sample are listed, as sequenced in a study of metastatic and nonmetastatic thyroid tumors. TCRdb re-processed the PCR reads through MiXCR. Counted here are 85,000 to 100,000 clones, roughly 12% occurring once; the ten biggest clones make up over 9%. Not a single patient had been given any form of treatment at any point before undergoing thyroid surgery. The sequenced material came from blood. All receptors derive from a female donor with papillary thyroid cancer or a benign thyroid nodule (not recorded which). Some clones in this sample may be carry-over from other donors' samples.

In its sample, this clone was seen many times. The chain couples TRBV11-2 to TRBJ1-1; a weak D match, TRBD1 (5 bases). There are 17 residues in the CDR3. Germline CDR1 reads SGHAT; CDR2 reads FQNNGV. The V end lost 5 bases, the J end lost 1 base, and 20 bases lay between the germline ends. CDR3 DNA sequence: TGTGCCAGCAGCCCCTCCCCCCAGCGACAGCCGAACACTGAAGCTTTCTTT. This codes for CASSPSPQRQPNTEAFF.

This clone was observed at least ten times. V and J are TRBV4-3 and TRBJ1-2; D may be TRBD1 (6 bases). The length of the CDR3 is 19 residues. V lost 4 bases to trimming and J lost 1 base, with 25 bases between them. Germline V gene lookup returns CDR1 LGHNA and CDR2 YSLEER. CDR3 region: CASSPIRGEGTPHNYGYTF. As DNA, the CDR3 is TGCGCCAGCAGCCCCATCAGGGGAGAGGGGACCCCTCATAACTATGGCTACACCTTC.

This clone was counted many times. This chain joins TRBV2 and TRBJ2-5; maybe TRBD2 (5 bases). Trimming took 7 bases from V and 2 from J, leaving 11 bases between them. In germline, CDR1 is SNHLY, CDR2 FYNNEI. The CDR3 runs 13 residues. In nucleotides, the CDR3 is TGTGCCAGCATCCGGGGTTCACAAGAGACCCAGTACTTC. Translated: CASIRGSQETQYF.

The V gene is TRBV28, the J gene TRBJ2-5; 10 nucleotides line up with TRBD1. Looked up from germline, CDR1 is MDHEN and CDR2 is SYDVKM. This CDR3 has 15 residues. J was trimmed by 7 bases and V by 1 base; bases with no gene match: 6. This CDR3 reads CASSLSRQGARTQYF. For the CDR3, the DNA is TGTGCCAGCAGTTTATCCCGACAGGGGGCTCGGACCCAGTACTTC.

In this sample, this clone turned up many times. V usage is TRBV28 and J usage is TRBJ1-5; the D is unclear. CDR3 length equals 15 residues. CDR1 is MDHEN and CDR2 is SYDVKM in the germline V gene. Between the trimmed V and J ends, which lost 2 bases and 0 bases, there was a span of 8 bases. CDR3 sequence reads: CASSLGGHSNQPQHF. CDR3 nucleotides: TGTGCCAGCAGTTTAGGTGGCCATAGCAATCAGCCCCAGCATTTT.

This clone occurred many times. The rearrangement joins TRBV4-3 to TRBJ1-3; D possibly corresponds to TRBD1 (5 bases). V shed 2 bases and J shed 0 bases, with 14 bases lying between them. Germline lookup yields CDR1 LGHNA and CDR2 YSLEER. The CDR3 contains 17 residues. The CDR3 DNA reads as TGCGCCAGCAGCCAATCCAGGGTCGACTTCTCTGGAAACACCATATATTTT. Translation: CASSQSRVDFSGNTIYF.

This clone was observed at least ten times. The chain has TRBV10-3 and TRBJ1-2; no firm D call. Between the trimmed V and J ends, which lost 6 bases and 0 bases, there was a span of 8 bases. The CDR3 is 13 residues long. Per germline, CDR1 ENHRY and CDR2 SYGVKD. The CDR3 nucleotides are TGTGCCATCAGCCAGATGACTAACTATGGCTACACCTTC. This sequence encodes CAISQMTNYGYTF.

This clone was seen at least ten times. This chain joins TRBV5-6 and TRBJ2-7; D is possibly TRBD2 (6 bases). This CDR3 comprises 15 residues. V gave up 3 bases and J gave up 3 bases, with 16 bases separating them. Per germline, CDR1 SGHDT and CDR2 YYEEEE. CDR3: CASSSSGGISYEQYF. The CDR3 coding sequence is TGTGCCAGCAGCTCGAGTGGGGGGATAAGCTACGAGCAGTACTTC.

This clone was detected many times. The chain combines TRBV15 with TRBJ1-5, with 10 positions matching TRBD1. The V gene's germline CDR1 is LNHNV and CDR2 YYDKDF (reference sequence). This CDR3 region has 16 residues. Trimming at V came to 2 bases and at J to 5 bases, leaving 6 bases not matched to a gene. CDR3 in DNA: TGTGCCACCAGCAGACCCCCGGGACAGGGGTATCAGCCCCAGCATTTT. As protein: CATSRPPGQGYQPQHF.

Ten or more counts support this clone. CDR3 residues: CASLKRGTGELFF. CDR3 in DNA: TGTGCCAGCCTAAAAAGGGGCACCGGGGAGCTGTTTTTT. The chain combines TRBV28 with TRBJ2-2; TRBD1 is a possible D gene (5 bases). V lost 8 bases and J 4 bases, leaving 11 bases between the germline ends. This CDR3 has 13 amino acids. Germline assignment: CDR1 MDHEN and CDR2 SYDVKM.

The table lists this clone with many counts. The V and J genes are TRBV30 and TRBJ2-3, with 10 nucleotides matching TRBD2. CDR1 is GTSNPN, CDR2 SVGIG, per germline (reference sequence). The CDR3 loop spans 13 amino acids. V trimming: 3 bases; J trimming: 3 bases; junction bases outside the gene matches: 0. The CDR3 DNA is TGTGCCTGGAGACTAGCGGGAACAGATACGCAGTATTTT. As protein: CAWRLAGTDTQYF.

This clone was seen at least ten times. V usage is TRBV6-2 or TRBV6-3 and J usage is TRBJ2-1; D gene ambiguous. Germline V CDR1 and CDR2: MNHEY, SVGEGT. V dropped 8 bases and J dropped 2 bases, with 10 bases sitting between them. CDR3 length: 13 amino acids. The CDR3 protein is CASSDPPYNEQFF. For the CDR3, the DNA is TGTGCCAGCTCGGACCCCCCCTACAATGAGCAGTTCTTC.

The sample holds many counts of this clone. The V gene is TRBV20-1, the J gene TRBJ2-7; 7 bases map to TRBD2. The J segment lost 3 bases and the V segment lost 6 bases, leaving 11 bases of the junction unmatched. Germline V CDR1 and CDR2: DFQATT, SNEGSKA (reference sequence). The CDR3 is made up of 14 amino acids. The CDR3, as DNA: TGCAGTGCCCTAAAGGCGGGGGACCTCTACGAGCAGTACTTC. Its translation is CSALKAGDLYEQYF.

Concerning this clone itself: This may come from a read error, since a much larger clone is one base off. The chain couples TRBV6-2 or TRBV6-3 to TRBJ1-4; no clear D gene. Per germline, CDR1 MNHEY and CDR2 SVGEGT. The CDR3 covers 17 residues. CDR3 coding DNA: TGTGTCAGCAGTTACCCCAAGTGTGAAGCCGATAATGAAAAACTGTTTTTT. Its protein product is CVSSYPKCEADNEKLFF.

This clone was found many times. The rearrangement links TRBV12-3 or TRBV12-4 to TRBJ2-2, with 9 positions matching TRBD1. Losses at the gene ends were 6 bases for V and 4 bases for J; bases not matched to a gene: 6. This CDR3 is built from 15 residues. In DNA, the CDR3 is TGTGCCAGCAGGACAGGGGGAGCCTTCACCGGGGAGCTGTTTTTT. It translates to CASRTGGAFTGELFF.

This clone was recorded many times. This sequence joins TRBV6-2 or TRBV6-3 and TRBJ2-7; 9 bases map to TRBD1. The CDR3 covers 15 residues. Trimming cost V 2 bases and J 4 bases; bases outside gene matches: 6. CDR1 is MNHEY and CDR2 is SVGEGT in the germline V gene. The CDR3 here is CASSYAGTGNYEQYF. The CDR3 DNA reads as TGTGCCAGCAGTTACGCCGGGACAGGGAATTACGAGCAGTACTTC.

This clone was observed a few times. A much larger clone lies one base from this, so it may be a read error. V gene TRBV7-9 combines with J gene TRBJ2-7, with D possibly TRBD2 on 6 matching bases. CDR3 length: 13 residues. Germline V gene sequence: CDR1 SEHNR, CDR2 FQNEAQ (reference sequence). Written as DNA, the CDR3 is TGTGCCGGCAGCTTGGGGGGTCCCTACGAGCAGTACTTC. The encoded protein is CAGSLGGPYEQYF. Full variable domain (remainder filled in from reference TRBV7-9 and TRBJ2-7): DTGVSQNPRHKITKRGQNVTFRCDPISEHNRLYWYRQTLGQGPEFLTYFQNEAQLEKSRLLSDRFSAERPKGSFSTLEIQRTEQGDSAMYLCAGSLGGPYEQYFGPGTRLTVT.

Many counts were recorded for this clone. The chain joins TRBV12-3 or TRBV12-4 to TRBJ2-5, with a possible D match to TRBD2 (6 bases). CDR3 length: 14 amino acids. V shed 0 bases and J shed 7 bases, with 12 bases lying between them. The CDR3 DNA sequence: TGTGCCAGCAGTTTAGCGGGGGGATTGGGGACCCAGTACTTC. This codes for CASSLAGGLGTQYF.

This clone appeared many times. This sequence joins TRBV7-2 and TRBJ2-2; D uncertain. This CDR3 is 14 amino acids long. V was pared by 5 bases and J by 6 bases, with 13 bases between. Germline CDR1 is SGHTA and CDR2 is FQGNSA. The CDR3 region is CASSRTSFAGELFF. CDR3 in DNA: TGTGCCAGCAGCCGGACCTCTTTTGCCGGGGAGCTGTTTTTT.